This T cell receptor (beta chain) was observed in a study of CD8+CD57+ T cells in acquired aplastic anemia. About the research overall: Sorted CD4+ and CD8+ cell DNA averaged approximately 3.2 ug. Study-level results: About 29 sequences, all CD8+ CDR3, were shared between patients and controls. CD8+ Simpson's diversity did not differ significantly between patients and controls.

Turning to this clonotype: Its antigen is currently unknown.

From germline, CDR1 is SQVTM and CDR2 ANQGSEA. This CDR3 comprises 14 residues. V lost 4 bases and J lost 4; bases outside the gene matches: 5. Genomic DNA, the template, was used for profiling of the TCR beta VDJ and CDR3. MiXCR, applied by TCRdb to the reads, yields one record per CDR3 protein. The table lists some 280,000 distinct CDR3 sequences, 50% to 70% of them singletons. The chain combines TRBV29-1 with TRBJ2-2; TRBD1 agrees at 8 bases. Sequenced sample: sorted CD4+, CD8+, or CD8+CD57+ T cells (not recorded which) from PBMCs. The source is a human donor with severe aplastic anemia or a healthy control (not recorded which). CDR3 coding DNA: TGCAGCGTTGCCAGGGGGCCGGGCACCGGGGAGCTGTTTTTT. This gives the protein CSVARGPGTGELFF.